This TCR beta chain was documented in a study of blood T cell repertoires in COVID-19. Study as a whole: Acute and convalescent COVID-19 samples came from the United States, Italy and Spain. PBMCs, B-cell-depleted T cells, or T cells were the source of the cDNA or gDNA that made up the material.

This CDR3 is 13 amino acids long. Germline V gene lookup returns CDR1 SGHRS and CDR2 YFSETQ. The J segment lost 4 bases and the V segment lost 5 bases, leaving 2 bases of the junction unmatched. Authors' data handling: Amplified reference gene primers provided the basis for estimating nucleated cell counts. Data came from immunoSEQ multiplex PCR; TCRdb stores just in-frame clones and leaves some out. V and J calls and clone size are copied from that table; D and trimming were computed from the DNA. Of approximately 100,000 clones detected, approximately 80% appear once; the ten largest clones hold roughly 10%.

This TCR was recovered from a human donor in a cohort sampled during active COVID-19. The chain employs TRBV5-1 and TRBJ1-1, with 10 bases aligning to TRBD1. The sequenced sample consisted of peripheral blood. In nucleotides, the CDR3 is TGCGCCAGCAGTTGGGACAGGGGCACTGAAGCTTTCTTT. Residues: CASSWDRGTEAFF.